The 14 T cell receptor beta chains presented below share a single source sample, sequenced in a study of PD-L1 blockade in urothelial cancer. Time point meaning: pretreatment peripheral blood. Produced via immunoSEQ multiplex PCR; TCRdb's table is partial and in-frame only. The top ten clones hold more than 13% of a sample with about 72,000 clones, 86% of them seen once. The specimen comprised PBMCs, sampled around atezolizumab (anti-PD-L1) treatment. The source is a man aged 60 to 75 with urothelial cancer.

J is TRBJ1-3 and V is TRBV6-5; D may be TRBD1 (5 bases). CDR1 and CDR2 (germline): MNHEY, SVGAGI. V lost 6 bases and J lost 0, with 12 bases in between. CDR3 size: 15 residues. The CDR3 coding sequence is TGTGCCAGCAGCCTGGGGCCGACCTCTGGAAACACCATATATTTT. Amino acid sequence: CASSLGPTSGNTIYF.

The table lists this clone with a count of one. This chain joins TRBV19 and TRBJ1-2, with 7 nucleotides matching TRBD1. CDR1 is LNHDA, CDR2 SQIVND, per germline (reference sequence). V trimming: 4 bases; J trimming: 4 bases; junction bases outside the gene matches: 6. The CDR3 runs 14 residues. The CDR3 DNA follows: TGTGCCAGTAGTAGCAGGGACAGACCCTATGGCTACACCTTC. Amino acid sequence: CASSSRDRPYGYTF.

V gene TRBV9 combines with J gene TRBJ2-1; 10 bases agree with TRBD1. The CDR3 length is 15 residues. Germline lookup yields CDR1 SGDLS and CDR2 YYNGEE. V was clipped by 3 bases and J by 7 bases; unmatched bases: 7. CDR3 in amino acids: CASSARQGAVNEQFF. The CDR3 DNA reads TGTGCCAGCAGCGCCCGACAGGGGGCGGTGAATGAGCAGTTCTTC.

The chain has TRBV11-2 and TRBJ2-3; no reliable D call. The V end was cut by 3 bases, the J end by 0 bases, with 4 bases between. The CDR3 sequence is 13 residues long. The germline V gene encodes CDR1 SGHAT and CDR2 FQNNGV. The CDR3, as DNA: TGTGCCAGCAGCTTGGGCAGCACAGATACGCAGTATTTT. Translated, it gives CASSLGSTDTQYF. Full variable domain (missing parts from reference TRBV11-2 and TRBJ2-3): EAGVAQSPRYKIIEKRQSVAFWCNPISGHATLYWYQQILGQGPKLLIQFQNNGVVDDSQLPKDRFSAERLKGVDSTLKIQPAKLEDSAVYLCASSLGSTDTQYFGPGTRLTVL.

The gene calls are TRBV5-1 and TRBJ2-2; 7 bases match TRBD1. Trimming cost V 7 bases and J 6 bases; bases outside gene matches: 6. The CDR3 covers 13 residues. The germline CDR1 and CDR2 sequences are SGHRS and YFSETQ. CDR3 DNA: TGCGCCAGCTCGGACAGGCCATCCGGGGAGCTGTTTTTT. This encodes CASSDRPSGELFF.

The chain combines TRBV7-8 with TRBJ1-6; the D gene is possibly TRBD1 (6 bases). The CDR3 is 17 amino acids. The V gene lost 5 bases and the J gene lost 2 bases, with 16 bases spanning the gap. Germline V gene data show CDR1 as SGHVS and CDR2 as FQNEAQ. CDR3 amino acids: CASSTRGGGAYNSPLHF. The CDR3, as DNA: TGTGCCAGCAGCACGCGGGGAGGGGGGGCCTATAATTCACCCCTCCACTTT.

The chain links TRBV18 to TRBJ2-3; D is possibly TRBD2 (6 bases). This CDR3 region has 16 residues. The germline V and J ends were trimmed by 8 bases and 5 bases, with 23 bases remaining between them. Germline values: CDR1 KGHSH, CDR2 LQKENI. CDR3 DNA sequence: TGTGCCAGCACAAGACAGTCCGGCGGGGCGAGAGATACGCAGTATTTT. It specifies CASTRQSGGARDTQYF. The complete variable domain, with remaining parts taken from reference TRBV18 and TRBJ2-3, reads NAGVMQNPRHLVRRRGQEARLRCSPMKGHSHVYWYRQLPEEGLKFMVYLQKENIIDESGMPKERFSAEFPKEGPSILRIQQVVRGDSAAYFCASTRQSGGARDTQYFGPGTRLTVL.

The rearrangement joins TRBV6-6 to TRBJ2-1; 10 bases line up with TRBD1. Germline V gene sequence: CDR1 MNHNY, CDR2 SVGAGI (reference sequence). Trimming cost V 5 bases and J 3 bases; bases outside gene matches: 4. This CDR3 is built from 15 residues. DNA for the CDR3: TGTGCCAGCAGTAACCGGGACAGGGGCTACAATGAGCAGTTCTTC. It encodes CASSNRDRGYNEQFF.

The rearrangement joins TRBV5-4 to TRBJ1-1; perhaps TRBD1 as D (6 bases). The CDR3 has 14 residues. V dropped 4 bases and J dropped 3 bases, with 13 bases sitting between them. CDR1 SGHNT and CDR2 YYREEE come from the germline V gene (reference sequence). DNA for the CDR3: TGTGCCAGCAGCCTGGCAGGGGTGGACACTGAAGCTTTCTTT. Its protein product is CASSLAGVDTEAFF. Based on the CDR3 plus reference TRBV5-4 and TRBJ1-1, the full variable domain is ETGVTQSPTHLIKTRGQQVTLRCSSQSGHNTVSWYQQALGQGPQFIFQYYREEENGRGNFPPRFSGLQFPNYSSELNVNALELDDSALYLCASSLAGVDTEAFFGQGTRLTVV.

The V call is TRBV18, the J call TRBJ2-1; D gene ambiguous. Trimming left V 0 bases short and J 1 base short, with 7 bases between. There are 15 residues in the CDR3. Germline V gene data show CDR1 as KGHSH and CDR2 as LQKENI. CDR3 sequence (DNA): TGTGCCAGCTCACCACCGCTCGGGTCCTACAATGAGCAGTTCTTC. Amino acid sequence: CASSPPLGSYNEQFF.

The CDR3 nucleotides read TGTGCCAGCAGCTCGAGGGACAGGGGGCTGTCACCCCTCCACTTT. It encodes CASSSRDRGLSPLHF. The gene calls are TRBV11-2 and TRBJ1-6, with 12 bases lining up with TRBD1. Germline CDR1 and CDR2: SGHAT and FQNNGV. The trim removed 4 bases at V and 10 bases at J, leaving 5 bases unmatched. This CDR3 spans 15 amino acids.

The CDR3 is CASSPLDIPYGYTF. CDR3 DNA sequence: TGTGCCAGCTCACCGCTGGACATCCCCTATGGCTACACCTTC. The rearrangement uses TRBV18 and TRBJ1-2; D is perhaps TRBD1 (5 bases). This CDR3 comprises 14 residues. Between the trimmed V and J ends, which lost 3 bases and 4 bases, there was a span of 12 bases. Germline CDR1 and CDR2: KGHSH and LQKENI.

The chain is built from TRBV7-9 and TRBJ1-6, with 8 bases aligning to TRBD1. This CDR3 region has 14 residues. With 4 bases clipped from V and 8 bases from J, the junction kept 4 bases outside the gene matches. The germline CDR1 and CDR2 sequences are SEHNR and FQNEAQ (reference sequence). The CDR3 region is CASSSDRGDSPLHF. CDR3 nucleotides: TGTGCCAGCAGCTCAGACAGGGGTGATTCACCCCTCCACTTT. Supplemented by reference TRBV7-9 and TRBJ1-6, the full variable domain reads DTGVSQNPRHKITKRGQNVTFRCDPISEHNRLYWYRQTLGQGPEFLTYFQNEAQLEKSRLLSDRFSAERPKGSFSTLEIQRTEQGDSAMYLCASSSDRGDSPLHFGNGTRLTVT.

V and J are TRBV2 and TRBJ2-7, with D maybe TRBD2 (5 bases). Trimming removed 7 bases from V and 3 bases from J, with 13 bases in between. The V gene's germline CDR1 is SNHLY and CDR2 FYNNEI. CDR3 length: 13 amino acids. The CDR3 coding sequence is TGTGCCAGCACTATAGGACGGGACTACGAGCAGTACTTC. It encodes CASTIGRDYEQYF.